This T cell receptor (beta chain) comes out of a study of Ad26.COV2.S vaccination and SARS-CoV-2 variants. The V gene lost 1 base and the J gene lost 3 bases, with 9 bases spanning the gap. Per the germline V gene, CDR1 is KGHSH and CDR2 is LQKENI. The CDR3 runs to 14 residues. Clones were sequenced by immunoSEQ multiplex PCR, and TCRdb holds only the in-frame ones, with some missing. The table has about 350,000 clones, approximately 90% seen once; the top ten hold around 6.1%. Treatment indicated: about 20 received Ad26.COV2.S at low or high dose, single or two shots; about 5 received placebo; per-sample allocation not given. The study sampled participants on day 63 after the first vaccine or placebo injection. Cohort 1b enrolled adults aged 18-55 years in Boston.

The V and J genes are TRBV18 and TRBJ2-5; the D is unclear. The sample consisted of peripheral blood, taken in a trial of Ad26.COV2.S vaccine versus placebo. The sequence derives from a person aged 18-60 years who received the Ad26.COV2.S COVID-19 vaccine or a placebo. The chain's CDR3 is CASSPQIGKETQYF. The CDR3, as DNA: TGTGCCAGCTCACCACAGATAGGTAAAGAGACCCAGTACTTC.